This paragraph reports one T cell receptor (beta chain). The entry originates in a study of CD8+ T cells in alopecia areata. The length of the CDR3 is 14 residues. The germline V gene encodes CDR1 SGHAT and CDR2 FQNNGV. Trimming stripped 7 bases from V and 1 base from J, with 13 bases between. cDNA prepared by RNA extraction and subsequent reverse transcription served as the template for sequencing. Only in-frame clones appear in the TCRdb table, and some are missing; sequencing was by immunoSEQ multiplex PCR. The table lists more than 90,000 clones, roughly three fifths of them singletons. Treatment noted: oral pan-JAK inhibitor, 5-10 mg twice daily.

The sequence was obtained from a human donor with alopecia areata. The sequenced sample was CD8+ T cells sorted from blood, obtained at week 24, from a patient treated with tofacitinib. The chain employs TRBV11-2 and TRBJ2-5; D may be TRBD2 (6 bases). The DNA for the CDR3 is TGTGCCAGCACCCGCGCGGGGACCCAAGAGACCCAGTACTTC. This sequence encodes CASTRAGTQETQYF.